This is a list of T cell receptor beta chains from one sample in a study of metastatic and nonmetastatic thyroid tumors. MiXCR was used by TCRdb to re-call the PCR reads. The sample holds roughly 20,000 clones, 35% to 40% seen once. The sample comprised tumor tissue. The source is a female donor with papillary thyroid cancer or a benign thyroid nodule (not recorded which). Some clones in this sample may be carry-over from other donors' samples. Both conserved end residues are part of each CDR3. Fields, in order: D gene, V gene, clone size, J gene, CDR3 protein, CDR3 DNA. A D gene is named only where the DNA matches it firmly. Part of the rows lack a size; the others show once, few, many or a class for expanded clones.

>NA|TRBV5-1|NA|TRBJ1-1
CASSYGEEAFF
TGCGCCAGCAGTTACGGAGAGGAAGCTTTCTTT
>NA|TRBV28|NA|TRBJ2-7
CASNPSAVSSYEQYF
TGTGCCAGCAACCCCTCGGCGGTCAGCTCCTACGAGCAGTACTTC
>TRBD1|TRBV11-2|once|TRBJ1-1
CASSLARTGTEAFF
TGTGCCAGCAGCTTAGCTCGGACAGGGACTGAAGCTTTCTTT
>TRBD1|TRBV6-1|NA|TRBJ1-5
CASSEAGQGIPQHF
TGTGCCAGCAGTGAAGCGGGACAGGGTATTCCCCAGCATTTT
>NA|TRBV6-2/TRBV6-3|NA|TRBJ1-5
CADGAGGVAQHF
TGTGCCGACGGTGCGGGCGGCGTAGCCCAGCATTTT
>NA|TRBV12-3/TRBV12-4|few|TRBJ1-1
CASSPTRDTEAFF
TGTGCCAGCAGTCCTACGAGGGACACTGAAGCTTTCTTT
>TRBD2|TRBV5-1|NA|TRBJ2-1
CASSSGTSGNEQFF
TGCGCCAGCAGCTCCGGGACTAGCGGTAATGAGCAGTTCTTC
>NA|TRBV5-1|NA|TRBJ2-3
CASSLGGVRATDTQYF
TGCGCCAGCAGCTTGGGCGGAGTCCGAGCTACAGATACGCAGTATTTT
>NA|TRBV11-3|NA|TRBJ1-1
CASTDDTEAFF
TGTGCCAGCACTGACGACACTGAAGCTTTCTTT
>TRBD1|TRBV7-7|NA|TRBJ2-2
CASSLGQGNTGELFF
TGTGCTAGCAGCTTAGGACAGGGGAACACCGGGGAGCTGTTTTTT
>NA|TRBV11-2|NA|TRBJ2-7
CASSTEGGYEQYF
TGTGCCAGCAGCACAGAGGGGGGATACGAGCAGTACTTC
>NA|TRBV28|NA|TRBJ1-1
CASTSGAVTEAFF
TGTGCCAGCACCTCGGGGGCAGTGACTGAAGCTTTCTTT
>NA|TRBV6-1|NA|TRBJ2-2
CASRDPNTGELFF
TGTGCCAGCCGGGACCCGAACACCGGGGAGCTGTTTTTT
>NA|TRBV11-3|NA|TRBJ1-6
CASSLGGGGNSPLHF
TGTGCCAGCAGCTTAGGAGGTGGGGGGAATTCACCCCTCCACTTT
>TRBD1|TRBV12-3/TRBV12-4|few|TRBJ2-7
CASSFLPGQGHEQYF
TGTGCCAGCAGTTTTCTCCCGGGACAGGGTCACGAGCAGTACTTC
>NA|TRBV5-8|NA|TRBJ1-1
CASSSRFVNTEAFF
TGTGCCAGCAGCTCCCGTTTTGTGAACACTGAAGCTTTCTTT
>NA|TRBV27|NA|TRBJ2-3
CASSLGGTVYTDTQYF
TGTGCCAGCAGTTTAGGCGGGACAGTCTACACAGATACGCAGTATTTT
>NA|TRBV6-6|NA|TRBJ1-6
CASSYTRDSPLHF
TGTGCCAGCAGTTACACTCGGGATTCACCCCTCCACTTT
>TRBD1|TRBV6-1|NA|TRBJ1-6
CASSLQGARSPLHF
TGTGCCAGCAGCCTACAGGGGGCTAGGTCACCCCTCCACTTT
>TRBD1|TRBV28|few|TRBJ2-7
CASRKAGGAYEQYF
TGTGCCAGCAGAAAAGCAGGGGGCGCGTACGAGCAGTACTTC
>NA|TRBV30|NA|TRBJ1-4
CAWSVPLHLGKLFF
TGTGCCTGGAGTGTACCACTCCACCTTGGAAAACTGTTTTTT
>NA|TRBV6-5|NA|TRBJ2-1
CASSIPAGSGTDEQFF
TGTGCCAGCAGTATCCCTGCCGGGAGCGGTACAGATGAGCAGTTCTTC
>TRBD2|TRBV6-2/TRBV6-3|few|TRBJ2-5
CASSRPAGGPETQYF
TGTGCCAGCAGTCGTCCAGCGGGGGGGCCGGAGACCCAGTACTTC
>NA|TRBV27|NA|TRBJ1-6
CASRGTVNSPLHF
TGTGCCAGCAGGGGAACAGTAAATTCACCCCTCCACTTT
>TRBD2|TRBV28|NA|TRBJ2-1
CASSLPTGSGERNEQFF
TGTGCCAGCAGTTTACCTACGGGTAGCGGGGAAAGGAATGAGCAGTTCTTC
>NA|TRBV20-1|few|TRBJ1-1
CSARRGFDTEAFF
TGCAGTGCCCGGCGGGGTTTTGACACTGAAGCTTTCTTT
>NA|TRBV6-1|few|TRBJ2-5
CASSEEGAGGKTQYF
TGTGCCAGCAGTGAAGAGGGGGCGGGAGGAAAGACCCAGTACTTC
>NA|TRBV6-6|few|TRBJ2-6
CASSYSMDSGANVLTF
TGTGCCAGCAGTTACTCGATGGATTCTGGGGCCAACGTCCTGACTTTC
>TRBD1|TRBV20-1|NA|TRBJ2-2
CSASAQGANTGELFF
TGCAGTGCTAGCGCACAGGGGGCGAACACCGGGGAGCTGTTTTTT
>NA|TRBV7-3|NA|TRBJ2-1
CASSFSGSSYNEQFF
TGTGCCAGCAGCTTTAGCGGTTCCTCCTACAATGAGCAGTTCTTC
>TRBD1|TRBV2|NA|TRBJ1-6
CASRDRGNSPLHF
TGTGCCAGCCGGGACAGGGGAAATTCACCCCTCCACTTT
>NA|TRBV6-2/TRBV6-3|few|TRBJ1-5
CASSYSLEADTQHF
TGTGCCAGCAGTTACTCCCTAGAAGCAGATACGCAGCATTTT
>TRBD2|TRBV6-4|NA|TRBJ2-1
CASSELSGRGSSEQFF
TGTGCCAGCAGTGAACTCAGCGGGAGGGGCTCGAGTGAGCAGTTCTTC
>NA|TRBV6-1|few|TRBJ2-2
CASSAVLGELFF
TGTGCCAGCAGTGCAGTTCTCGGGGAGCTGTTTTTT
>NA|TRBV10-2|NA|TRBJ2-7
CASSTSGRMYF
TGCGCCAGCAGCACAAGCGGCCGTATGTACTTC
>TRBD1|TRBV6-1|NA|TRBJ2-1
CASSTTGGQNNEQFF
TGTGCCAGCAGTACCACAGGGGGCCAAAACAATGAGCAGTTCTTC
>TRBD1|TRBV6-1|few|TRBJ2-7
CASSPWTGTRREQYF
TGTGCCAGCAGTCCCTGGACAGGGACTCGCCGCGAGCAGTACTTC
>TRBD2|TRBV11-2|NA|TRBJ2-1
CASSLDRTLAGVGKIF
TGTGCCAGCAGCTTAGATCGGACCCTAGCGGGAGTTGGCAAGATCTTC
>TRBD1|TRBV28|few|TRBJ1-2
CASSFDRASNYGYTF
TGTGCCAGCAGTTTTGACAGGGCCTCTAACTATGGCTACACCTTC
>TRBD1|TRBV6-1|few|TRBJ1-2
CASSSGTGFYGYTF
TGTGCCAGCAGCTCCGGGACAGGGTTTTATGGCTACACCTTC
>NA|TRBV12-3/TRBV12-4|NA|TRBJ1-2
CASSLGTINSFSF
TGTGCCAGCAGTTTAGGGACAATCAACAGCTTTTCCTTC
>NA|TRBV27|NA|TRBJ1-1
CASSLRVTYTEAFF
TGTGCCAGCAGTCTTCGGGTGACTTACACTGAAGCTTTCTTT
>TRBD2|TRBV10-1|few|TRBJ2-7
CASSESGAGGFEQYF
TGCGCCAGCAGTGAGTCGGGAGCGGGAGGATTCGAGCAGTACTTC
>NA|TRBV6-1|few|TRBJ2-3
CASSEGETDTQYF
TGTGCCAGCAGTGAAGGAGAGACAGATACGCAGTATTTT
>TRBD1|TRBV5-1|NA|TRBJ1-6
CASRAGTEISPLHF
TGCGCCAGCAGAGCCGGGACAGAAATTTCACCCCTCCACTTT
>NA|TRBV10-2|few|TRBJ2-5
CASSEGRWTETQYF
TGCGCCAGCAGTGAGGGCAGGTGGACGGAGACCCAGTACTTC
>TRBD1|TRBV28|few|TRBJ1-5
CASSPTGEAQPQHF
TGTGCCAGCAGCCCCACAGGGGAGGCTCAGCCCCAGCATTTT
>NA|TRBV5-1|NA|TRBJ1-2
CASSRTGGDGYTF
TGCGCCAGCAGCAGAACCGGCGGGGATGGCTACACCTTC
>NA|TRBV28|NA|TRBJ2-4
CASSFGTHIAKNIQYF
TGTGCCAGCAGTTTCGGGACACACATAGCCAAAAACATTCAGTACTTC
>TRBD2|TRBV5-1|NA|TRBJ2-3
CASRVAGVTDTQYF
TGCGCTTCTAGGGTAGCGGGAGTCACAGATACGCAGTATTTT
>NA|TRBV12-3/TRBV12-4|NA|TRBJ1-3
CANTGSGYSGNTIYF
TGTGCCAATACAGGGTCGGGTTACTCTGGAAACACCATATATTTT
>NA|TRBV20-1|NA|TRBJ2-1
CSPGSRGYNEQFF
TGCAGTCCAGGATCCCGAGGGTACAATGAGCAGTTCTTC
>NA|TRBV6-2/TRBV6-3|few|TRBJ2-7
CASSYSEVRYEQYF
TGTGCCAGCAGTTACTCAGAGGTCCGCTACGAGCAGTACTTC
>NA|TRBV9|few|TRBJ2-7
CASSVGGEQYF
TGTGCCAGCAGCGTAGGTGGGGAGCAGTACTTC
>NA|TRBV30|NA|TRBJ2-5
CAWSGGTYAGQETQYF
TGTGCCTGGAGTGGCGGGACTTACGCGGGACAAGAGACCCAGTACTTC
>NA|TRBV6-2/TRBV6-3|NA|TRBJ1-5
CASSNPGGVGNQPQHF
TGTGCCAGCAGTAACCCGGGGGGGGTAGGCAATCAGCCCCAGCATTTT
>NA|TRBV7-8|NA|TRBJ2-7
CASSLAGARSYEQYF
TGTGCCAGCAGCTTAGCGGGGGCCCGCTCCTACGAGCAGTACTTC
>NA|TRBV30|NA|TRBJ1-1
CARIARGNTEAFF
TGTGCCAGGATTGCCAGGGGGAACACTGAAGCTTTCTTT
>NA|TRBV11-1|NA|TRBJ2-1
CASRISGGGLENEQFF
TGTGCCAGCAGAATTTCGGGGGGCGGACTTGAGAATGAGCAGTTCTTC
>TRBD2|TRBV11-2|NA|TRBJ2-5
CASSLALGGVETQYF
TGTGCCAGCAGCTTAGCACTCGGGGGGGTAGAGACCCAGTACTTC